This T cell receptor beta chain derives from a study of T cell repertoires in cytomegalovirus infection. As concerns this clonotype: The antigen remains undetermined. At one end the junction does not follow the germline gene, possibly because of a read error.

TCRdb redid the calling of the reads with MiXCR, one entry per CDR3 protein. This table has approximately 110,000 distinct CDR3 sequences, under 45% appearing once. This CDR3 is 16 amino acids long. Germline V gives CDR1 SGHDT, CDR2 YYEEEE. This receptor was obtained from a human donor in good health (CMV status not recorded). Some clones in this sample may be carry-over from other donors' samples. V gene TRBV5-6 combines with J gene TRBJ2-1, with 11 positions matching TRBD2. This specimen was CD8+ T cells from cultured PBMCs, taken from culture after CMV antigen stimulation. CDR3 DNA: TGTGCCAGCAGCCTCGCCGGGACTAGCGGTTACAATAAGCAGTTCTTC. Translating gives CASSLAGTSGYNKQFF.